The rows below give T cell receptor beta chains drawn from one sample of a study of OX40 agonist ivuxolimab in advanced cancers. Method: immunoSEQ multiplex PCR; TCRdb's copy keeps in-frame clones and lacks some. The sample includes around 45,000 clones, 80% of them seen just once. The material sequenced was CD4+ or CD8+ T cells sorted from blood, taken in a trial of the OX40 agonist ivuxolimab. The source is an adult with an advanced solid tumor such as melanoma, head and neck, liver or kidney cancer. Each CDR3 is given with its conserved first and last residue. The order of the fields is clone size, V gene, J gene, D gene, CDR3 length, CDR3 protein, CDR3 DNA. D genes are given only for firm matches. The listing skips clone size in some rows; elsewhere it reads once, few, many or a size class.

clone_size: .; v_call: TRBV27; j_call: TRBJ2-2; d_call: TRBD2; cdr3_length: 17; cdr3_aa: CASSLGLERGYTGELFF; cdr3_nt: TGTGCCAGCAGTCTGGGACTGGAGCGGGGGTACACCGGGGAGCTGTTTTTT
clone_size: .; v_call: TRBV5-1; j_call: TRBJ1-3; d_call: TRBD1; cdr3_length: 18; cdr3_aa: CASSAEPPGQSSGNTIYF; cdr3_nt: TGCGCCAGCAGCGCCGAGCCCCCGGGACAGTCCTCTGGAAACACCATATATTTT
clone_size: .; v_call: TRBV10-3; j_call: TRBJ2-7; d_call: TRBD1; cdr3_length: 15; cdr3_aa: CAISESIGQGLQQYF; cdr3_nt: TGTGCCATCAGTGAGTCTATAGGACAGGGCCTTCAGCAGTACTTC
clone_size: .; v_call: TRBV27; j_call: TRBJ2-3; d_call: TRBD2; cdr3_length: 16; cdr3_aa: CASSSGLAGSTDTQYF; cdr3_nt: TGTGCCAGCAGTTCGGGACTAGCGGGCAGCACAGATACGCAGTATTTT
clone_size: .; v_call: TRBV10-3; j_call: TRBJ2-7; d_call: TRBD2; cdr3_length: 17; cdr3_aa: CAISDGLAGGFSYEQYF; cdr3_nt: TGTGCCATCAGTGACGGGCTAGCGGGAGGCTTCTCCTACGAGCAGTACTTC
clone_size: .; v_call: TRBV5-7; j_call: TRBJ1-1; d_call: .; cdr3_length: 14; cdr3_aa: CASSIDRTNTEAFF; cdr3_nt: TGTGCCAGCAGCATTGACAGGACAAACACTGAAGCTTTCTTT
clone_size: few; v_call: TRBV29-1; j_call: TRBJ1-5; d_call: TRBD1; cdr3_length: 13; cdr3_aa: CSVEGQGNQPQHF; cdr3_nt: TGCAGCGTTGAAGGACAGGGGAACCAGCCCCAGCATTTT
clone_size: .; v_call: TRBV7-9; j_call: TRBJ2-7; d_call: TRBD1; cdr3_length: 13; cdr3_aa: CASRSGQGWEQYF; cdr3_nt: TGTGCCAGCAGGTCGGGACAGGGTTGGGAGCAGTACTTC
clone_size: .; v_call: TRBV19; j_call: TRBJ1-2; d_call: .; cdr3_length: 18; cdr3_aa: CASNPRDVDRPTNYGYTF; cdr3_nt: TGTGCCAGTAACCCCCGGGACGTAGATCGCCCAACTAACTATGGCTACACCTTC
clone_size: once; v_call: TRBV28; j_call: TRBJ2-5; d_call: .; cdr3_length: 14; cdr3_aa: CASTPLGFQETQYF; cdr3_nt: TGTGCCAGCACCCCCCTCGGGTTTCAAGAGACCCAGTACTTC
clone_size: once; v_call: TRBV5-5; j_call: TRBJ2-7; d_call: TRBD2; cdr3_length: 15; cdr3_aa: CASSRRRDYSYEQYF; cdr3_nt: TGTGCCAGCAGCCGACGCCGGGACTACTCCTACGAGCAGTACTTC
clone_size: .; v_call: TRBV19; j_call: TRBJ2-7; d_call: .; cdr3_length: 16; cdr3_aa: CASSTLGAGSTYEQYF; cdr3_nt: TGTGCCAGTAGTACCCTCGGTGCGGGCTCGACCTACGAGCAGTACTTC
clone_size: .; v_call: TRBV4-3; j_call: TRBJ1-2; d_call: .; cdr3_length: 16; cdr3_aa: CASSQLGTVGYYGYTF; cdr3_nt: TGCGCCAGCAGCCAACTGGGCACGGTGGGCTACTATGGCTACACCTTC
clone_size: .; v_call: TRBV15; j_call: TRBJ1-4; d_call: .; cdr3_length: 15; cdr3_aa: CATSRTYTSYEKLFF; cdr3_nt: TGTGCCACCAGCAGGACCTACACATCCTATGAAAAACTGTTTTTT
clone_size: .; v_call: TRBV6-6; j_call: TRBJ2-7; d_call: TRBD2; cdr3_length: 15; cdr3_aa: CASNIGGRGPYEQYF; cdr3_nt: TGTGCCAGCAATATCGGCGGGAGAGGGCCCTACGAGCAGTACTTC
clone_size: .; v_call: TRBV27; j_call: TRBJ2-7; d_call: .; cdr3_length: 15; cdr3_aa: CASRSDRLYSYEQYF; cdr3_nt: TGTGCCAGCAGGAGCGACAGGCTCTACTCCTACGAGCAGTACTTC
clone_size: few; v_call: TRBV7-2; j_call: TRBJ1-2; d_call: .; cdr3_length: 13; cdr3_aa: CASSPQANYGYTF; cdr3_nt: TGTGCCAGCAGCCCACAGGCGAACTATGGCTACACCTTC
clone_size: .; v_call: TRBV6-5; j_call: TRBJ1-1; d_call: .; cdr3_length: 12; cdr3_aa: CASTLISTEAFF; cdr3_nt: TGTGCCAGCACCCTGATCAGCACTGAAGCTTTCTTT
clone_size: .; v_call: TRBV7-2; j_call: TRBJ2-1; d_call: TRBD2; cdr3_length: 15; cdr3_aa: CASSSTSGFYNEQFF; cdr3_nt: TGTGCCAGCAGCTCGACTAGCGGGTTCTACAATGAGCAGTTCTTC
clone_size: .; v_call: TRBV2; j_call: TRBJ2-7; d_call: .; cdr3_length: 12; cdr3_aa: CALRDGTYEQYF; cdr3_nt: TGTGCCTTAAGGGACGGAACCTACGAGCAGTACTTC
clone_size: .; v_call: TRBV10-3; j_call: TRBJ2-7; d_call: .; cdr3_length: 14; cdr3_aa: CAIRTLDGPYEQYF; cdr3_nt: TGTGCCATCAGGACTTTAGACGGACCCTACGAGCAGTACTTC
clone_size: .; v_call: TRBV5-1; j_call: TRBJ2-7; d_call: .; cdr3_length: 14; cdr3_aa: CASSLEGGSTKQYF; cdr3_nt: TGCGCCAGCAGCTTGGAAGGGGGTTCTACGAAGCAGTACTTC
clone_size: .; v_call: TRBV4-1; j_call: TRBJ1-4; d_call: TRBD1; cdr3_length: 14; cdr3_aa: CASVGTGSNEKLFF; cdr3_nt: TGCGCCAGCGTTGGGACAGGATCCAATGAAAAACTGTTTTTT
clone_size: .; v_call: TRBV29-1; j_call: TRBJ2-3; d_call: .; cdr3_length: 14; cdr3_aa: CSVVILSGTDTQYF; cdr3_nt: TGCAGCGTTGTTATTTTGAGTGGGACAGATACGCAGTATTTT
clone_size: few; v_call: TRBV28; j_call: TRBJ2-7; d_call: TRBD1; cdr3_length: 18; cdr3_aa: CASSLWSTGQGAAYEQYF; cdr3_nt: TGTGCCAGCAGTTTATGGTCGACGGGACAGGGGGCGGCCTACGAGCAGTACTTC